This T cell receptor beta chain was documented in a study of glioma-infiltrating T cells after dendritic cell vaccination. Study at large: Patients had newly diagnosed or recurrent glioblastoma and received dendritic cell vaccines. Treatment, given 2003 to 2012, was autologous tumor lysate-pulsed dendritic cell vaccination.

Patients had residual fresh-frozen tumor tissue and more than two years of survival data. This clone was found once. The antigen is undetermined. Study-wide points: Survival was not directly related to TCR clonality in these patients.

The method was immunoSEQ multiplex PCR; TCRdb's version includes in-frame clones alone and lacks a portion of them. The sample carries fewer than 50,000 clones, approximately 83% recorded once. The V and J ends lost 5 bases and 7 bases, in that order; junction bases with no gene match: 9. The CDR3 has 14 residues. Per the germline V gene, CDR1 is SEHNR and CDR2 is FQNEAQ (reference sequence). This specimen was blood, taken before dendritic cell vaccination. The receptor was derived from a human donor with glioblastoma. This sequence joins TRBV7-9 and TRBJ2-7, with 9 bases aligning to TRBD1. CDR3 amino acids: CASSRGQGLEEQYF. CDR3 nucleotide sequence: TGTGCCAGCAGCAGGGGACAGGGCCTAGAGGAGCAGTACTTC.